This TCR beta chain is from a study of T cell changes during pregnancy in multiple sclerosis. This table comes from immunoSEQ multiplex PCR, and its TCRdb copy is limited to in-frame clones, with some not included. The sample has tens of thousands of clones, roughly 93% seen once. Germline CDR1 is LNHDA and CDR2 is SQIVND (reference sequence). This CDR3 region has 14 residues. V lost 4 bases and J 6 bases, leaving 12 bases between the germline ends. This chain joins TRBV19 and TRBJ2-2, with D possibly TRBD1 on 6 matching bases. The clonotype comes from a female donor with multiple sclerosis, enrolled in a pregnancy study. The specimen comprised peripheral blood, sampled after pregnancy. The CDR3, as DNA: TGTGCCAGTAGTACCACCAACAGGGCCGGGGAGCTGTTTTTT. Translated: CASSTTNRAGELFF.